The rows below give T cell receptor beta chains drawn from one sample of a study of cytomegalovirus exposure and HLA in healthy donors. Sequencing was performed with immunoSEQ multiplex PCR; in TCRdb, only in-frame clones are kept and a portion is missing. Its table records about 40,000 clones. Input material: PBMCs. The receptor source for this set is a man aged 40-55 years in good health and CMV-seropositive. CDR3s include the opening cysteine and the closing phenylalanine or tryptophan. D genes are given only for firm matches.

J | V | D | CDR3 | DNA
TRBJ1-2 | TRBV6-1 | TRBD1 | CASSEDRGGTF | TGTGCCAGCAGTGAAGACAGGGGAGGCACCTTC
TRBJ1-5 | TRBV2 | - | CASSPGGQGIQPQHF | TGTGCCAGCAGCCCCGGGGGGCAGGGCATTCAGCCCCAGCATTTT
TRBJ2-5 | TRBV19 | - | CASSPQIWDSQETQYF | TGTGCCAGTAGCCCCCAGATCTGGGACTCCCAAGAGACCCAGTACTTC
TRBJ1-1 | TRBV30 | - | CAWSVLGRGWAAFF | TGTGCCTGGAGCGTCCTGGGCAGGGGTTGGGCAGCTTTCTTT
TRBJ2-7 | TRBV4-2 | - | CASSQEVVGATYSEQYF | TGTGCCAGCAGCCAAGAGGTCGTGGGGGCGACATATTCCGAGCAGTACTTC
TRBJ2-7 | TRBV29-1 | - | CSVAPSYSSYEQYF | TGCAGCGTTGCACCTTCATACAGCTCCTACGAGCAGTACTTC
TRBJ2-1 | TRBV30 | - | CAWLRDNEQFF | TGTGCCTGGTTGCGGGACAATGAGCAGTTCTTC
TRBJ2-7 | TRBV19 | TRBD2 | CASSLGTSLNEQYF | TGTGCCAGTAGTCTCGGGACTAGCCTTAACGAGCAGTACTTC
TRBJ2-1 | TRBV5-1 | TRBD2 | CASSSGTSGPYNEQFF | TGCGCCAGCAGCTCGGGGACTAGCGGGCCCTACAATGAGCAGTTCTTC
TRBJ1-4 | TRBV11-3 | TRBD1 | CASSAGGEEKLFF | TGTGCCAGCAGCGCAGGGGGAGAGGAAAAACTGTTTTTT
TRBJ1-3 | TRBV28 | - | CASRRLGNTIYF | TGTGCCAGCAGGCGGCTGGGAAACACCATATATTTT
TRBJ2-6 | TRBV10-3 | - | CAIAPLVVTAGANVLTF | TGTGCCATCGCCCCTCTAGTGGTAACGGCCGGGGCCAACGTCCTGACTTTC
TRBJ2-7 | TRBV27 | - | CASIGTGLSYEQYF | TGTGCCAGCATCGGAACAGGCCTTTCCTACGAGCAGTACTTC
TRBJ2-1 | TRBV6-6 | TRBD2 | CASSYSSGIYNEQFF | TGTGCCAGCAGTTACTCTAGCGGGATCTACAATGAGCAGTTCTTC
TRBJ2-2 | TRBV29-1 | TRBD1 | CSVEHSGTANTGELFF | TGCAGCGTTGAACATTCTGGGACAGCGAACACCGGGGAGCTGTTTTTT
TRBJ2-5 | TRBV11-2 | - | CASSAVLEETQYF | TGTGCCAGCAGCGCTGTCCTAGAGGAGACCCAGTACTTC
TRBJ2-1 | TRBV5-1 | TRBD2 | CASSSERGGSYNEQFF | TGCGCCAGCAGCTCTGAGCGGGGGGGCTCCTACAATGAGCAGTTCTTC
TRBJ2-7 | TRBV2 | - | CASTEQGARYEQYF | TGTGCCAGCACCGAACAGGGTGCCCGGTACGAGCAGTACTTC
TRBJ1-1 | TRBV27 | - | CASSFRVNTEAFF | TGTGCCAGCAGTTTCCGGGTGAACACTGAAGCTTTCTTT